Listed below are T cell receptor beta chains from one sample, sequenced in a study of blood T cell repertoires in COVID-19. Some clones are missing from TCRdb's copy, which holds only in-frame ones; the method was immunoSEQ multiplex PCR. The sample contains 150,000 or so clones, 88% of which appear only once. Sequenced sample: PBMCs or T cells enriched from blood (not recorded which). These TCRs come from a woman aged 25 to 39 with acute COVID-19. Each CDR3 is given with its conserved first and last residue. D genes are given only for firm matches. Expanded clones get a size class; other rows say once, few or many, or leave the size out.

clone_size	j_call	d_call	v_call	cdr3_aa	cdr3_nt
NA	TRBJ2-5	NA	TRBV15	CATSRAKETQYF	TGTGCCACCAGCAGGGCCAAAGAGACCCAGTACTTC
NA	TRBJ1-2	TRBD1	TRBV5-4	CASSLYNRGDYGYTF	TGTGCCAGCAGCTTGTATAACAGGGGGGACTATGGCTACACCTTC
NA	TRBJ2-1	NA	TRBV27	CASSDTPRGPAGNEQFF	TGTGCCAGCAGTGACACCCCGCGGGGGCCAGCTGGCAATGAGCAGTTCTTC
few	TRBJ2-1	NA	TRBV7-9	CASSLVTQGGKFF	TGTGCCAGCAGCTTAGTCACGCAGGGGGGCAAGTTCTTC
NA	TRBJ2-7	NA	TRBV27	CASSFGQGNHEQYF	TGTGCCAGCAGTTTCGGGCAGGGCAACCACGAGCAGTACTTC
NA	TRBJ1-2	TRBD1	TRBV10-3	CAISEWEKAQGRYGYTF	TGTGCCATCAGTGAGTGGGAAAAAGCACAGGGGAGGTATGGCTACACCTTC
NA	TRBJ1-4	NA	TRBV4-3	CASNTGSNEKLFF	TGCGCCAGCAATACAGGGTCTAATGAAAAACTGTTTTTT
NA	TRBJ1-1	NA	TRBV9	CASSVGVGERNTEAFF	TGTGCCAGCAGCGTAGGGGTGGGAGAACGGAACACTGAAGCTTTCTTT
NA	TRBJ2-4	NA	TRBV6-1	CASSEPSGVKNIQYF	TGTGCCAGCAGTGAACCATCAGGGGTCAAAAACATTCAGTACTTC
NA	TRBJ2-1	TRBD2	TRBV2	CASSNPRTSAKTIEQFF	TGTGCCAGCAGTAACCCCCGGACTAGCGCGAAGACAATTGAGCAGTTCTTC
NA	TRBJ2-1	NA	TRBV7-2	CASSLTGDSGWNEQFF	TGTGCCAGCAGCTTGACGGGGGACTCCGGTTGGAATGAGCAGTTCTTC
NA	TRBJ2-3	NA	TRBV5-1	CATMSAGSSTDTQYF	TGCGCCACTATGAGTGCAGGGTCTAGCACAGATACGCAGTATTTT
NA	TRBJ2-6	TRBD1	TRBV30	CAWAQGTGANVLTF	TGTGCCTGGGCACAGGGGACTGGGGCCAACGTCCTGACTTTC
NA	TRBJ2-7	NA	TRBV6-5	CASSSPGDEQYF	TGTGCCAGCAGTAGTCCGGGGGACGAGCAGTACTTC
NA	TRBJ1-1	NA	TRBV27	CASSLRQNTEAFF	TGTGCCAGCAGTCTACGACAGAACACTGAAGCTTTCTTT
NA	TRBJ2-6	NA	TRBV27	CASSFRTPSDSGANVLTF	TGTGCCAGCAGTTTTCGGACACCGTCCGACTCTGGGGCCAACGTCCTGACTTTC
NA	TRBJ1-2	NA	TRBV7-2	CASSEGQPSYGYTF	TGTGCCAGCAGCGAAGGACAGCCCTCCTATGGCTACACCTTC
NA	TRBJ1-2	NA	TRBV6-2/TRBV6-3	CASSYASGYGYTF	TGTGCCAGCAGTTACGCGAGCGGCTATGGCTACACCTTC
NA	TRBJ2-3	TRBD2	TRBV6-2/TRBV6-3	CASSPLERETDTQYF	TGTGCCAGCAGCCCATTGGAGCGGGAGACGGATACGCAGTATTTT
few	TRBJ2-7	TRBD2	TRBV20-1	CSASPSGRPYEQYF	TGCAGTGCTAGTCCTAGCGGGCGACCCTACGAGCAGTACTTC
NA	TRBJ1-5	NA	TRBV18	CASSIEGRDSNQPQHF	TGTGCCAGCTCAATCGAGGGCCGGGATAGCAATCAGCCCCAGCATTTT
NA	TRBJ1-1	NA	TRBV28	CASTGRDGADTEAFF	TGTGCCAGCACAGGCCGAGATGGAGCGGACACTGAAGCTTTCTTT
NA	TRBJ1-1	NA	TRBV4-3	CASSLLQGRNNEAFF	TGCGCCAGCAGCCTATTACAGGGTAGGAATAATGAAGCTTTCTTT
NA	TRBJ1-4	TRBD1	TRBV6-6	CASTTPGGFVLFF	TGTGCCAGCACAACCCCAGGGGGCTTTGTACTGTTTTTT
NA	TRBJ2-5	NA	TRBV11-3	CASSLGYRGLDVEETQYF	TGTGCCAGCAGCTTAGGATACCGGGGACTCGACGTCGAAGAGACCCAGTACTTC
NA	TRBJ1-6	TRBD1	TRBV9	CASSVGGQVFSPLHF	TGTGCCAGCAGCGTAGGGGGACAGGTCTTTTCACCCCTCCACTTT
NA	TRBJ1-1	NA	TRBV5-1	CASSLVEGTEAFF	TGCGCCAGCAGCTTGGTGGAGGGCACTGAAGCTTTCTTT
NA	TRBJ1-4	NA	TRBV28	CASAAGSNEKLFF	TGTGCCAGCGCGGCAGGGTCTAATGAAAAACTGTTTTTT
NA	TRBJ1-2	TRBD1	TRBV6-1	CASSDWGGQGGYTF	TGTGCCAGCAGTGATTGGGGGGGACAGGGTGGCTACACCTTC
NA	TRBJ2-5	TRBD2	TRBV28	CASSFPRRGGETQYF	TGTGCCAGCAGTTTTCCTCGGCGGGGGGGAGAGACCCAGTACTTC
NA	TRBJ1-2	NA	TRBV6-5	CASSRYRINYGYTF	TGTGCCAGCAGTAGGTACAGGATAAACTATGGCTACACCTTC
few	TRBJ1-5	NA	TRBV19	CASSWGGAPSNQPQHF	TGTGCCAGTAGTTGGGGGGGCGCCCCAAGTAATCAGCCCCAGCATTTT
NA	TRBJ2-7	TRBD2	TRBV6-2/TRBV6-3	CASSGTRVYYEQYF	TGTGCCAGCAGTGGGACTAGAGTGTACTACGAGCAGTACTTC
few	TRBJ2-3	NA	TRBV29-1	CSANSQGRTDTQYF	TGCAGCGCCAACAGCCAGGGGCGCACAGATACGCAGTATTTT
NA	TRBJ2-3	TRBD2	TRBV7-2	CASSPLAGGRTDTQYF	TGTGCCAGCAGCCCCCTAGCGGGAGGGCGCACAGATACGCAGTATTTT
NA	TRBJ1-2	TRBD1	TRBV19	CASSPEGQGAVGYGYTF	TGTGCCAGTAGTCCTGAGGGACAGGGGGCGGTTGGCTATGGCTACACCTTC
NA	TRBJ2-7	TRBD1	TRBV27	CASSSFDRGQYEQYF	TGTGCCAGCAGTTCTTTTGACAGGGGGCAGTACGAGCAGTACTTC
NA	TRBJ1-4	NA	TRBV27	CASSLGGANEKLFF	TGTGCCAGCAGTTTGGGGGGGGCTAATGAAAAACTGTTTTTT
NA	TRBJ2-3	NA	TRBV6-1	CASSELVSTDTQYF	TGTGCCAGCAGTGAACTCGTTAGCACAGATACGCAGTATTTT
NA	TRBJ2-7	TRBD1	TRBV18	CASSARTPGQTSPWREQYF	TGTGCCAGCTCAGCACGCACACCGGGACAGACAAGCCCGTGGCGCGAGCAGTACTTC
NA	TRBJ2-2	NA	TRBV28	CASLTAGRSVAGELFF	TGTGCCAGCCTCACCGCGGGTAGATCCGTGGCCGGGGAGCTGTTTTTT